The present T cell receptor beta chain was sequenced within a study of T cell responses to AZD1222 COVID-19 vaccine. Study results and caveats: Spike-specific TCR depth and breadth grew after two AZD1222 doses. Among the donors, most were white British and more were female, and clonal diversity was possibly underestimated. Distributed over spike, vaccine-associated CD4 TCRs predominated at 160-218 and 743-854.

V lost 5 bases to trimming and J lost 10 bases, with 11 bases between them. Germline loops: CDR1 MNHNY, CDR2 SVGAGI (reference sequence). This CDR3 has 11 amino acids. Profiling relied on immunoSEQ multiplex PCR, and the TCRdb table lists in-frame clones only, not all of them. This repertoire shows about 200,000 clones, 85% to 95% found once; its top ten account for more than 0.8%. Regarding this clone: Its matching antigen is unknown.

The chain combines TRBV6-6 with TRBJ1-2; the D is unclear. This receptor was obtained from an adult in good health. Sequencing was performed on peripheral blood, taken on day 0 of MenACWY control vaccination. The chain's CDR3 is CASSSGRAYTF. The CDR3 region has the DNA TGTGCCAGCAGTAGCGGCCGGGCCTACACCTTC.